The 8 T cell receptor beta chains below all came from one sample that was sequenced in a study of technical replicates of blood from a few donors. The method was immunoSEQ multiplex PCR; TCRdb's version includes in-frame clones alone and lacks a portion of them. The sample includes over 50,000 clones, approximately 92% seen only once; the top ten take about 4%. The sample comprised PBMCs. These receptors were obtained from a human donor in good health. Some clones in this sample may be carry-over from other donors' samples.

The chain carries TRBV2 and TRBJ1-2; TRBD1 aligns across 8 bases. V was pared by 6 bases and J by 4 bases, with 4 bases of the junction left unmatched. The germline CDR1 and CDR2 sequences are SNHLY and FYNNEI. The CDR3 contains 13 residues. CDR3 sequence (DNA): TGTGCCAGCAGCCGAGGACAGGGCTATGGCTACACCTTC. This codes for CASSRGQGYGYTF. The variable domain in full, with the rest retrieved from reference TRBV2 and TRBJ1-2, is EPEVTQTPSHQVTQMGQEVILRCVPISNHLYFYWYRQILGQKVEFLVSFYNNEISEKSEIFDDQFSVERPDGSNFTLKIRSTKLEDSAMYFCASSRGQGYGYTFGSGTRLTVV.

The gene calls are TRBV9 and TRBJ2-1; a possible D gene is TRBD2 (5 bases). Trimming took 4 bases from V and 8 from J, leaving 22 bases between them. CDR1 is SGDLS and CDR2 is YYNGEE in the germline V gene. CDR3 length: 16 amino acids. The CDR3, as DNA: TGTGCCAGCAGCTCATCCTCCCCCACTAGTCGCGATGAGCAGTTCTTC. This gives the protein CASSSSSPTSRDEQFF.

The chain employs TRBV4-1 and TRBJ1-5; weak D call: TRBD1 (6 bases). The CDR3 is made up of 15 amino acids. Trimming took off 6 bases at V and 4 bases at J, with 16 bases between the two ends. Germline loops: CDR1 MGHRA, CDR2 YSYEKL. CDR3 loop: CASSYDGTTNQPQHF. As DNA, the CDR3 is TGCGCCAGCAGTTATGACGGGACAACTAATCAGCCCCAGCATTTT.

CDR3 protein: CASSPGRGPRNEKLFF. In DNA, the CDR3 is TGTGCCAGCAGCCCGGGGAGGGGCCCCCGAAATGAAAAACTGTTTTTT. The chain has TRBV5-4 and TRBJ1-4; TRBD1 is a possible D gene (5 bases). The V end was cut by 4 bases, the J end by 5 bases, with 18 bases between. In germline, CDR1 is SGHNT, CDR2 YYREEE (reference sequence). The CDR3 covers 16 residues.

This clone was seen just once. The rearrangement joins TRBV7-2 to TRBJ2-7; D uncertain. CDR1 is SGHTA, CDR2 FQGNSA, per germline. V was cut by 4 bases and J by 2 bases, with 9 bases left in between. The CDR3 sequence is 13 residues long. CDR3 sequence reads: CASSSNYAYEQYF. The CDR3 region has the DNA TGTGCCAGCAGCTCTAACTATGCCTACGAGCAGTACTTC.

The chain employs TRBV5-8 and TRBJ1-1; D is perhaps TRBD1 (6 bases). Per the germline V gene, CDR1 is SGHTS and CDR2 is YDEGEE. The V end was cut by 5 bases, the J end by 4 bases, with 12 bases between. This CDR3 comprises 13 residues. CDR3 coding DNA: TGTGCCAGCAGAGGGGGACGTAGCACTGAAGCTTTCTTT. It specifies CASRGGRSTEAFF.

The gene calls are TRBV7-9 and TRBJ1-2; possibly TRBD1 for D (5 bases). The ends were cut back, 5 bases at V and 4 bases at J, with 20 bases in the middle. Looked up from germline, CDR1 is SEHNR and CDR2 is FQNEAQ (reference sequence). The CDR3 length is 16 residues. CDR3 amino acids: CASSLGLSVGSYGYTF. CDR3 coding DNA: TGTGCCAGCAGCCTGGGGCTTTCTGTGGGAAGCTATGGCTACACCTTC.

The V gene is TRBV6-1, the J gene TRBJ2-7; D gene ambiguous. CDR3 size: 10 residues. V dropped 7 bases and J dropped 4 bases, with 5 bases sitting between them. Germline V gives CDR1 MNHNS, CDR2 SASEGT. The CDR3 DNA follows: TGTGCCAGCACGGGTTACGAGCAGTACTTC. It translates to CASTGYEQYF.